This T cell receptor beta chain was observed in a study of blood T cell repertoires in COVID-19 (dated by TCRdb to 2020 to 2022). Regarding the study in general: Samples from collaborators originated in the United States, Italy and Spain and spanned both the acute and convalescent phases of COVID-19. Where available, HLA class I and class II types were taken from metadata supplied by the sample provider and were not determined by assay-based typing. A freely available public database, intended as a resource for researchers studying the immune response to SARS-CoV-2, is where the repertoires were released. The prospective study material was composed of cDNA or gDNA derived from T cells, B-cell-depleted T cells, or PBMCs. A de-identified subject ID, COVID-19 status, age in years and sex were almost always included in the sample metadata. Subjects who had been exposed to COVID-19, were actively infected with it, or had recovered from it provided the deeply sampled blood TCRbeta repertoires that made up the dataset. The samples were drawn from the first 160 participants of the ongoing ImmuneRACE study and from 1,254 subjects provided by 6 global collaborators.

The CDR3 has 14 amino acids, counting the end cysteine and phenylalanine. Left in the record is the CDR3 DNA by itself, 42 bases read in frame from the first base. TCRbeta CDR3 regions were amplified from genomic DNA using the immunoSEQ Assay, a bias-controlled multiplex PCR. The source study handled its data this way. Within the assay, amplification of reference gene primers was used to estimate how many nucleated cells each sample contained. To quantify the absolute abundance of each unique TCRbeta CDR3 rearrangement, sequence reads were collapsed and filtered. For each sample, productive Simpson clonality was calculated as the square root of Simpson's diversity index across productive rearrangements. TCRdb stores this immuneACCESS table with in-frame sequences only. Part of the clones is absent; in the studies checked, under half of the shortfall reflects unresolved V genes, and no reason is known for the rest. The DNA was the basis for D and trimming; V, J and clone size are from that table. A total of over 400,000 clones appear in this sample, about nine tenths of them only once. In total, the top ten clones hold approximately 1.4% of the sample.

What the study reported, not specific to this receptor: The quantity of clinical and demographic metadata differed by source and by participant and was supplied without curation.

With regard to this clone: Its antigen has not been determined. The input lacks base qualities; no much larger clone sits a single base away.

The collaborating institutions used their own protocols to collect whole blood in K2EDTA tubes. For TCRbeta analysis, collaborators shipped samples as frozen whole blood, isolated PBMCs, or DNA extracted from either of those sample types. This receptor was identified in a woman aged 30 to 39 with active or convalescent COVID-19. The chain is assembled from TRBV21-1 and TRBJ1-4. TRBV21-1 is reported as a pseudogene. The sequencing sample was made of peripheral blood. Here is the DNA: TGTGCCAGCAGTATTACGAGGCCTCATGAAAAACTGTTTTTT. Its coded protein is CASSITRPHEKLFF.